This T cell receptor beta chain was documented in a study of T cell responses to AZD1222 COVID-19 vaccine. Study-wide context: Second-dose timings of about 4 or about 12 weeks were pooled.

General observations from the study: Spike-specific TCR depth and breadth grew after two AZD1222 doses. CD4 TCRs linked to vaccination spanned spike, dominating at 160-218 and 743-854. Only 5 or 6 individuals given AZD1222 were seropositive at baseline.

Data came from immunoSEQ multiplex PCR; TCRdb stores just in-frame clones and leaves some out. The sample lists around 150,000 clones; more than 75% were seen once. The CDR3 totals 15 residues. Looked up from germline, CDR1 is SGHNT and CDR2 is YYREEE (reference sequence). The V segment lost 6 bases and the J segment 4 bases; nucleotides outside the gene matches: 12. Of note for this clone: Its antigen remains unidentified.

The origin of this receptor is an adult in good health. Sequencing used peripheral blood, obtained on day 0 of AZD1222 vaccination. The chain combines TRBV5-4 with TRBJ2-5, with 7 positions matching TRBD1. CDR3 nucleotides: TGTGCCAGCACAAAAACAGGGGCCCTTGGAGAGACCCAGTACTTC. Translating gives CASTKTGALGETQYF.